The rows below give T cell receptor beta chains drawn from one sample of a study of T-cell memory formation after mild COVID-19. TCRdb processed the 5' RACE reads anew with MiXCR; each CDR3 protein has one entry. In the table there are 350,000 to 550,000 distinct CDR3 sequences, under 20% of which are singletons. The source material was PBMCs or a T cell subset sorted from them (not recorded which). These receptor sequences come from a man between 18 and 35 years old who had mild COVID-19 (a few samples of this study predate the infection). Cell type and time point are not known. Both conserved end residues are part of each CDR3. D genes are given only for firm matches. Clone sizes are given selectively: once, few, many, or a class where the clone is expanded.

j_call,v_call,d_call,clone_size,cdr3_aa,cdr3_nt
TRBJ2-5,TRBV12-3/TRBV12-4,NA,NA,CASRPHLGAGRWDETQYF,TGTGCCAGCAGACCTCACCTTGGGGCTGGACGGTGGGATGAGACCCAGTACTTC
TRBJ1-4,TRBV7-2,NA,NA,CASSLTNTEKLFF,TGTGCCAGCAGCTTGACCAACACTGAAAAACTGTTTTTT
TRBJ2-2,TRBV9,NA,few,CASSANRFANTGELFF,TGTGCCAGCAGCGCCAACAGGTTCGCGAACACCGGGGAGCTGTTTTTT
TRBJ1-2,TRBV3-1,NA,few,CASSPRQDRRGYTF,TGTGCCAGCAGCCCAAGACAGGACCGGCGTGGCTACACCTTC
TRBJ2-1,TRBV5-6,NA,NA,CASSLRPGRGGNFYNEQFF,TGTGCCAGCAGCTTGCGACCCGGGCGTGGGGGTAACTTCTACAATGAGCAGTTCTTC
TRBJ1-1,TRBV30,NA,few,CAWSIGAEAFF,TGTGCCTGGAGTATTGGGGCTGAAGCTTTCTTT
TRBJ2-3,TRBV12-3/TRBV12-4,TRBD2,many,CASSLGLASDTQYF,TGTGCCAGCAGCCTGGGACTAGCATCAGATACGCAGTATTTT
TRBJ1-4,TRBV3-1,NA,NA,CASSQNSRGEKLFF,TGTGCCAGCAGCCAAAACAGTCGGGGTGAAAAACTGTTTTTT
TRBJ2-4,TRBV12-3/TRBV12-4,TRBD1,many,CASSYEGAINIQYF,TGTGCCAGCAGTTACGAGGGGGCCATCAACATTCAGTACTTC
TRBJ1-1,TRBV6-5,TRBD1,once,CASSYPSGGNTEAFF,TGTGCCAGCAGTTACCCCTCAGGGGGGAACACTGAAGCTTTCTTT
TRBJ1-1,TRBV7-2,NA,few,CASSLSTGLNTEAFF,TGTGCCAGCAGCTTATCCACGGGGCTGAACACTGAAGCTTTCTTT
TRBJ2-3,TRBV20-1,NA,NA,CSALGPFFGGTDTQYF,TGCAGTGCACTTGGACCATTCTTTGGGGGCACAGATACGCAGTATTTT
TRBJ2-3,TRBV5-1,TRBD2,NA,CASSLGLAGVLTDTQYF,TGCGCCAGCAGCTTGGGACTAGCGGGGGTTCTCACAGATACGCAGTATTTT
TRBJ2-6,TRBV6-1,NA,NA,CASTSSSGANVLTF,TGTGCCAGCACCAGTAGCTCTGGGGCCAACGTCCTGACTTTC
TRBJ2-3,TRBV7-3,NA,few,CASSGPEGTDTQYF,TGTGCCAGCAGCGGACCCGAGGGCACAGATACGCAGTATTTT
TRBJ1-2,TRBV7-2,NA,NA,CASSPSGQAYGYTF,TGTGCCAGCAGCCCCTCCGGCCAGGCCTATGGCTACACCTTC
TRBJ1-6,TRBV30,TRBD1,few,CATGTGNSPLHF,TGTGCCACCGGGACAGGGAATTCACCCCTCCACTTT
TRBJ1-2,TRBV5-4,NA,NA,CASSLNSPAGYTF,TGTGCCAGCAGCTTAAACAGTCCAGCAGGCTACACCTTC
TRBJ1-2,TRBV7-2,NA,few,CASSDYHIRNYGYTF,TGTGCCAGCAGCGACTACCACATTCGGAACTATGGCTACACCTTC
TRBJ2-2,TRBV5-1,TRBD1,few,CASSSQGARTGELFF,TGCGCCAGCAGCTCTCAGGGGGCGCGAACCGGGGAGCTGTTTTTT
TRBJ2-5,TRBV4-2,NA,NA,CASSHDQYSQETQYF,TGTGCCAGCAGCCACGACCAGTACTCCCAAGAGACCCAGTACTTC
TRBJ1-5,TRBV19,NA,few,CASSPSRSTQPQHF,TGTGCCAGTTCGCCTTCGCGGAGTACTCAGCCCCAGCATTTT